These T cell receptor beta chains were read from a single sample in a study of blood T cell repertoires in COVID-19. Data came from immunoSEQ multiplex PCR; TCRdb stores just in-frame clones and leaves some out. The table records fewer than 250,000 clones, roughly 84% of them present only once. The sample comprised PBMCs or T cells enriched from blood (not recorded which). These receptors all stem from a man aged 25-45 years in a cohort exposed to, infected with or recovered from COVID-19 (not recorded which). CDR3s include the opening cysteine and the closing phenylalanine or tryptophan. D genes are given only for firm matches. Not every row has a clone size; where given, it reads once, few, many or a size class.

d_call,clone_size,cdr3_length,v_call,j_call,cdr3_aa
-,-,14,TRBV13,TRBJ2-2,CASSPEANTGELFF
TRBD1,-,13,TRBV12-3/TRBV12-4,TRBJ1-1,CASSTDRGTEAFF
TRBD1,-,15,TRBV2,TRBJ2-2,CASSIGTGNTGELFF
-,-,15,TRBV7-6,TRBJ2-2,CASRRAGANTGELFF
-,-,14,TRBV6-5,TRBJ1-2,CASRSYRVVYGYTF
-,-,18,TRBV28,TRBJ1-4,CASSLQGTLPNDNEKLFF
TRBD2,-,16,TRBV15,TRBJ2-3,CATSRAAGGETDTQYF
TRBD1,-,13,TRBV6-5,TRBJ1-1,CASRRDRETEAFF
-,-,16,TRBV11-3,TRBJ2-2,CASSLGVWGNTGELFF
-,-,14,TRBV14,TRBJ1-3,CASSQRDSGNTIYF
TRBD1,-,15,TRBV28,TRBJ1-5,CASSATGGLNQPQHF
-,-,15,TRBV16,TRBJ1-4,CASSLQDSRSEKLFF
-,few,16,TRBV15,TRBJ1-1,CATSKQMPRRDTEAFF
TRBD2,-,14,TRBV3-1/TRBV3-2,TRBJ2-1,CASSQAGGSGEQFF
TRBD1,-,14,TRBV7-8,TRBJ1-2,CASSARDRAYGYTF
TRBD1,few,14,TRBV6-5,TRBJ1-6,CASNDRVHNSPLHF
TRBD2,-,15,TRBV25-1,TRBJ2-1,CASSTILAVYNEQFF